This T cell receptor beta chain was obtained from a study of cytomegalovirus exposure and HLA in healthy donors. In the study overall: Unique TCRs from HLA-typed donors, 70 million to 85 million of them, were held in an early data release.

The PCR made use of 60 Vbeta and 13 Jbeta primers. Assay used: immunoSEQ multiplex PCR; TCRdb lists only in-frame clones, some missing. Seen here are 90,000 to 120,000 clones, roughly 83% observed once, and the top ten hold more than 3.5%. Regarding this clone: The antigen is not known.

Study results and caveats: In an earlier analysis, about 87% or about 30%: the productive usage of most TCR beta V segments. Three chains tied to CMV proved CMV antigen-specific in vitro.

Sequencing was done on a sample of PBMCs. This TCR derives from a female donor in good health and CMV-seropositive.

The CDR3 loop is CSARQGDTIYF. CDR3 coding DNA: TGCAGCGCCCGACAAGGGGACACCATATATTTT. This sequence joins TRBV29-1 and TRBJ1-3, with D possibly being TRBD1 (5 bases). Trimming pared 7 bases from V and 8 bases from J, leaving 12 bases between. Germline V CDR1 and CDR2: SQVTM, ANQGSEA. The CDR3 is 11 amino acids. The whole variable domain, remainder taken from reference TRBV29-1 and TRBJ1-3, is SAVISQKPSRDICQRGTSLTIQCQVDSQVTMMFWYRQQPGQSLTLIATANQGSEATYESGFVIDKFPISRPNLTFSTLTVSNMSPEDSSIYLCSARQGDTIYFGEGSWLTVV.